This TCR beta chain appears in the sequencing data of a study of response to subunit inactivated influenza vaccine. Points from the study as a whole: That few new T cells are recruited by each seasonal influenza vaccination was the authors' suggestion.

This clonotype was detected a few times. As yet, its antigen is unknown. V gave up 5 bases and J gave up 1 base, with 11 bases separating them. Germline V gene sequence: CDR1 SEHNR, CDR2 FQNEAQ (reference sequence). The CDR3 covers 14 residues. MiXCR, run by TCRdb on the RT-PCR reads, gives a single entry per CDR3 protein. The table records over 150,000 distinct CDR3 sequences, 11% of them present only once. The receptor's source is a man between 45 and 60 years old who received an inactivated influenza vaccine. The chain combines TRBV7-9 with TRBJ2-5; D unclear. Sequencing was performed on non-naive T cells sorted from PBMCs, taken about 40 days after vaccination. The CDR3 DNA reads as TGTGCCAGCAGCCCTCGGTCCGTCCAAGAGACCCAGTACTTC. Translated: CASSPRSVQETQYF.